This passage covers 15 T cell receptor beta chains from one sample sequenced in a study of T cells after yellow fever vaccination. One entry per CDR3 protein results from TCRdb running MiXCR on the 5' RACE reads. Of under 200,000 distinct CDR3 sequences listed, 8% to 13% are singletons. Sequenced material: CD8+ T cells sorted from PBMCs, taken 15 days after the yellow fever booster vaccination. The receptor source for this set is a man younger than 35 who received the YFV17D yellow fever vaccine.

The chain carries TRBV5-4 and TRBJ2-3; D is unclear. The CDR3 contains 16 residues. Trimming took off 6 bases at V and 0 bases at J, with 17 bases between the two ends. The germline CDR1 and CDR2 sequences are SGHNT and YYREEE (reference sequence). The CDR3 DNA is TGTGCCAGCACCCTGCTGGACGCCCCGAGCACAGATACGCAGTATTTT. It translates to CASTLLDAPSTDTQYF.

The chain uses TRBV4-1 and TRBJ2-2; D is unclear. The V end lost 1 base, the J end lost 6 bases, and 9 bases lay between the germline ends. This CDR3 is 14 amino acids long. Germline loops: CDR1 MGHRA, CDR2 YSYEKL. CDR3 nucleotide sequence: TGCGCCAGCAGCCAAGTACCCGAGGCCGGGGAGCTGTTTTTT. This codes for CASSQVPEAGELFF.

V and J are TRBV7-9 and TRBJ2-2; D is unresolved. This CDR3 has 14 amino acids. Between the trimmed V and J ends, which lost 5 bases and 4 bases, there was a span of 11 bases. CDR1 SEHNR and CDR2 FQNEAQ come from the germline V gene (reference sequence). This chain's CDR3 is CASSEYTTTGELFF. The DNA for the CDR3 is TGTGCCAGCAGCGAGTACACTACCACCGGGGAGCTGTTTTTT.

Only a few counts were recorded for this clonotype. The chain joins TRBV20-1 to TRBJ2-5, with 9 bases identical to TRBD2. The CDR3 has 13 residues. V was pared by 5 bases and J by 5 bases, with 6 bases of the junction left unmatched. Germline V CDR1 and CDR2: DFQATT, SNEGSKA (reference sequence). CDR3 residues: CSAPGTSWETQYF. CDR3 DNA: TGCAGTGCTCCCGGGACTAGCTGGGAGACCCAGTACTTC.

This clonotype was seen only a few times. V usage is TRBV4-3 and J usage is TRBJ2-7; 9 bases align to TRBD2. V lost 1 base to trimming and J lost 2 bases; unmatched junction nucleotides: 6. There are 16 residues in the CDR3. Germline lookup yields CDR1 LGHNA and CDR2 YSLEER. CDR3 in DNA: TGCGCCAGCAGCCAAGCGTACCTAGCGGGGCCCTACGAGCAGTACTTC. It yields the protein CASSQAYLAGPYEQYF.

There are a few counts of this clonotype. The V call is TRBV2, the J call TRBJ1-3; D gene uncertain. Looked up from germline, CDR1 is SNHLY and CDR2 is FYNNEI. The CDR3 is 16 residues long. V lost 8 bases to trimming and J lost 4 bases, with 21 bases between them. This CDR3 is CASERYQNMRGNTIYF. The CDR3 DNA follows: TGTGCCAGCGAACGATACCAAAACATGAGGGGAAACACCATATATTTT.

This clonotype was picked up a small number of times. Here the CDR3 DNA reads TGTGCCAGCAGTGAAAGGGGCCACAGCTCCTACAATGAGCAGTTCTTC. Its protein is CASSERGHSSYNEQFF. The chain links TRBV6-1 to TRBJ2-1, with TRBD1 as a possible D gene (5 bases). CDR3 length: 16 residues. Trimming pared 2 bases from V and 0 bases from J, leaving 11 bases between. The V gene's germline CDR1 is MNHNS and CDR2 SASEGT.

The J gene is TRBJ1-1, the V gene TRBV5-1; 7 nucleotides line up with TRBD1. From germline, CDR1 is SGHRS and CDR2 YFSETQ. V lost 3 bases to trimming and J lost 7 bases; unmatched junction nucleotides: 6. The CDR3 runs to 13 residues. The CDR3 spells CASSSPGTVEAFF. The CDR3 DNA reads as TGCGCCAGCAGCTCTCCCGGGACAGTTGAAGCTTTCTTT. Complete variable domain (other parts from reference TRBV5-1 and TRBJ1-1): KAGVTQTPRYLIKTRGQQVTLSCSPISGHRSVSWYQQTPGQGLQFLFEYFSETQRNKGNFPGRFSGRQFSNSRSEMNVSTLELGDSALYLCASSSPGTVEAFFGQGTRLTVV.

The rearrangement joins TRBV6-2 or TRBV6-3 to TRBJ1-5, with D maybe TRBD1 (5 bases). Germline V gene data show CDR1 as MNHEY and CDR2 as SVGEGT. The CDR3 runs 12 residues. V lost 2 bases, J lost 12 bases, and 11 bases lay in between. The CDR3, as DNA: TGTGCCAGCAGTTACGCGGAGGGGCTCCAGCATTTT. Translated: CASSYAEGLQHF.

The rearrangement joins TRBV5-6 to TRBJ2-1, with 12 positions matching TRBD2. The CDR3 contains 17 residues. Per germline, CDR1 SGHDT and CDR2 YYEEEE. V shed 6 bases, J shed 4 bases, and the junction held 11 bases outside the gene matches. The CDR3 DNA reads TGTGCCAGCATACCGCGGGGGGGGACTAGCGGGTACAATGAGCAGTTCTTC. Translating it yields CASIPRGGTSGYNEQFF.

This clonotype has more than one count but fewer than ten. The rearrangement links TRBV7-9 to TRBJ2-7, with 7 bases aligning to TRBD2. The V and J ends lost 4 bases and 5 bases, in that order; junction bases with no gene match: 8. Germline values: CDR1 SEHNR, CDR2 FQNEAQ (reference sequence). The CDR3 totals 14 residues. The CDR3 protein is CASSYRMGGDEQYF. CDR3 nucleotide sequence: TGTGCCAGCAGCTACCGAATGGGAGGGGACGAGCAGTACTTC.

This chain connects TRBV7-3 to TRBJ2-3, with D hard to call. The CDR3 has 15 residues. Trimming left V 2 bases short and J 2 bases short, with 11 bases between. Germline CDR1 and CDR2: SGHTA and FQGTGA. As DNA, the CDR3 is TGTGCCAGCAGCTTATCGGGCGTTGACACAGATACGCAGTATTTT. Translation gives CASSLSGVDTDTQYF. Supplemented by reference TRBV7-3 and TRBJ2-3, the full variable domain reads GAGVSQTPSNKVTEKGKYVELRCDPISGHTALYWYRQSLGQGPEFLIYFQGTGAADDSGLPNDRFFAVRPEGSVSTLKIQRTERGDSAVYLCASSLSGVDTDTQYFGPGTRLTVL.

The chain joins TRBV11-2 to TRBJ2-2; the D call may be TRBD1 or TRBD2 (5 bases each). Per the germline V gene, CDR1 is SGHAT and CDR2 is FQNNGV. The CDR3 runs 15 residues. Trimming stripped 4 bases from V and 5 bases from J, with 14 bases between. CDR3 amino acids: CASSSPLEGTGELFF. CDR3 DNA: TGTGCCAGCAGCTCCCCCCTAGAGGGGACCGGGGAGCTGTTTTTT.

The chain employs TRBV5-5 and TRBJ2-1; 14 positions agree with TRBD2. J gave up 6 bases and V 4 bases, and 15 bases lay outside the gene matches. CDR3 length: 19 residues. Per germline, CDR1 SGHKS and CDR2 YYEKEE (reference sequence). The CDR3 DNA follows: TGTGCCAGCAGCCGACGTTGGGGGACTAGCGGGGGTGACCCCAATGAGCAGTTCTTC. Its protein product is CASSRRWGTSGGDPNEQFF.

The rearrangement uses TRBV10-3 and TRBJ1-4, with D unclear. This CDR3 spans 13 amino acids. Germline-derived CDR1 and CDR2 are ENHRY and SYGVKD. Trimming shortened V by 8 bases and J by 3 bases, and 10 bases separated the two germline ends. CDR3 in DNA: TGTGCCATCGCAGGTCATGCTAATGAAAAACTGTTTTTT. Translating gives CAIAGHANEKLFF.